Listed below are T cell receptor beta chains from one sample, sequenced in a study of control samples from healthy donors and cancer patients. TCRdb's copy holds only in-frame clones and misses some; the assay was immunoSEQ multiplex PCR. Altogether about 63,000 clones are present, 70% to 90% being singletons, with the ten largest covering nearly 5.5%. Sequencing was performed on blood. Receptors originate from a man aged 40-49 years in good health. The CDR3 runs from the conserved cysteine through the conserved F or W. The order of the fields is V gene, clone size, D gene, J gene, CDR3 DNA, CDR3 protein. A D gene is named only where the DNA matches it firmly. Some rows mark clone size as missing; the rest say once, few, many or name a class of expanded clone.

TRBV6-2/TRBV6-3	.	.	TRBJ1-2	TGTGCCAGCAGTCCCCCCGGGGGTACTTATGGCTACACCTTC	CASSPPGGTYGYTF
TRBV11-2	.	.	TRBJ2-2	TGTGCCAGCAGCTTACTCGGTCGCGGGACCGGGGAGCTGTTTTTT	CASSLLGRGTGELFF
TRBV10-2	once	TRBD1	TRBJ2-5	TGCGCCAGCTCTCGGACAGGGGATTTGGAGACCCAGTACTTC	CASSRTGDLETQYF
TRBV19	.	.	TRBJ2-2	TGTGCCAGTAGTATAGGGACTTCGAACACCGGGGAGCTGTTTTTT	CASSIGTSNTGELFF
TRBV7-3	.	.	TRBJ2-3	TGTGCCAGCAGCTCCCTCCCGCGGGGTCTGGGAGATACGCAGTATTTT	CASSSLPRGLGDTQYF
TRBV4-3	.	.	TRBJ1-4	TGCGCCAGCAGCCAATTCAGAACAGGAGGGGAAAAACTGTTTTTT	CASSQFRTGGEKLFF
TRBV10-1	.	TRBD1	TRBJ1-6	TGCGCCAGCAGTGATGCGGACAGGCGGAATTCACCCCTCCACTTT	CASSDADRRNSPLHF
TRBV5-1	.	.	TRBJ1-5	TGCGCCAGCAGCTTGGGTCCTAATCAGCCCCAGCATTTT	CASSLGPNQPQHF
TRBV7-2	.	.	TRBJ2-3	TGTGCCAGCAGCTGGGACGGGCCTACAGATACGCAGTATTTT	CASSWDGPTDTQYF
TRBV7-6	.	TRBD2	TRBJ2-7	TGTGCCAGCAGCCCTAGCGGGGGGGCCTACGAGCAGTACTTC	CASSPSGGAYEQYF
TRBV19	.	TRBD1	TRBJ2-3	TGTGCCAGTAGTACCCCCCGGACAGGGCAAGATACGCAGTATTTT	CASSTPRTGQDTQYF
TRBV19	.	.	TRBJ2-5	TGTGCCAGTACACAGACAGGAACGAATCGGGGGACCCAGTACTTC	CASTQTGTNRGTQYF
TRBV5-6	.	TRBD2	TRBJ2-7	TGTGCCAGCCAGCGGGAACCTACCTACGAGCAGTACTTC	CASQREPTYEQYF
TRBV9	.	.	TRBJ1-3	TGTGCCAGCAGCGTAGTAGGGAGTGGAAACACCATATATTTT	CASSVVGSGNTIYF
TRBV5-1	.	TRBD2	TRBJ2-3	TGCGCCAGCAGCCCCGGGACTAGTTATACAGATACGCAGTATTTT	CASSPGTSYTDTQYF
TRBV7-2	once	TRBD1	TRBJ1-2	TGTGCCAGCAGTTTATTAGACAGGGAACATGGCTACACCTTC	CASSLLDREHGYTF
TRBV5-6	.	.	TRBJ2-7	TGTGCCAGCAGCTTGGTACGGGGCACACCCTACGAGCAGTACTTC	CASSLVRGTPYEQYF
TRBV9	.	.	TRBJ2-3	TGTGCCAGCAGCGTAGAAGGGGACACAGATACGCAGTATTTT	CASSVEGDTDTQYF
TRBV7-3	.	.	TRBJ2-7	TGTGCCAGCAGCCCCGACAGGTCGGTGATGTACTTC	CASSPDRSVMYF
TRBV19	.	.	TRBJ2-5	TGTGCCAGTAGTATTGGGCTGGGCAGGGGATTAGAGACCCAGTACTTC	CASSIGLGRGLETQYF
TRBV10-3	.	TRBD2	TRBJ2-3	TGTGCCATCAGACCGGGACTACCATCACGAGATACGCAGTATTTT	CAIRPGLPSRDTQYF
TRBV11-2	once	.	TRBJ2-2	TGTGCCAGCATCCCCCCGAATCGGGGCGGCGGGGAGCTGTTTTTT	CASIPPNRGGGELFF
TRBV7-9	.	TRBD1	TRBJ1-6	TGTGCCAGCCGAGTAGACAGGGACTATAATTCACCCCTCCACTTT	CASRVDRDYNSPLHF
TRBV3-1/TRBV3-2	.	TRBD2	TRBJ2-6	TGTGCCAGCAGCCAAGGGACTAGCGGGGGCGGGGCCAACGTCCTGACTTTC	CASSQGTSGGGANVLTF
TRBV9	.	.	TRBJ1-1	TGTGCCAGCAGCGTAGCTCAGAATACGAACACTGAAGCTTTCTTT	CASSVAQNTNTEAFF